This paragraph covers one T cell receptor (beta chain) sequence. Its specific antigen is unknown. Base qualities are missing; no much larger clone stands one base away. The donors belonged to the validation cohort of approximately 130 subjects, which was separate from the roughly 700-subject first cohort. These data originate in a study of cytomegalovirus exposure and HLA in healthy donors (dated by TCRdb to 2016 to 2017). Looking at the study overall: A later analysis indicated that the 90 to 150 validation repertoires were generated on the platform also employed for the approximately 700 repertoires of the first cohort. Besides the first cohort of around 700 subjects, a separate validation cohort made up of roughly 120 different subjects was used. To predict cytomegalovirus infection status, the study combined high-throughput TCR immunosequencing, statistical association of individual TCRs with disease status, and machine learning. The study was designed to test whether signatures of past pathogen exposure could be identified by cataloging public T cell receptors.

The study at large found these results: Most TCR sequences were observed very rarely across donors, whereas some public TCRs were present in many individuals. The authors suggested that the approach could potentially be generalized to other disease states and immunological phenotypes. The study gave a list of 150 to 200 TCR beta chains associated with cytomegalovirus. The classifier was reported to diagnose cytomegalovirus status with high specificity and sensitivity in both the original cohort and the validation cohort. The validation cohort had no HLA typing available for a later analysis, so co-occurrence within that cohort was assessed over all 130 or so repertoires. A later analysis found that TCRs clustered in the first cohort also tended to co-occur in the 95 to 150 validation repertoires, with more than 90% of cluster scores above 0. In vitro tests confirmed that three of the cytomegalovirus-associated TCR beta chains recognize cytomegalovirus antigens.

Germline trimming amounts to 3 bases on V and 5 bases on J, with 6 as the count of junction bases outside the gene matches. The CDR3 runs 14 amino acids, cysteine and phenylalanine included. The DNA shown is the 42-base CDR3, in frame from base 1. The germline V gene sets CDR1 to KGHSH and CDR2 to LQKENI. The method was the immunoSEQ multiplex PCR assay. The authors' pipeline ran thus. A statistical classification framework was built to diagnose cytomegalovirus status from the catalog of TCR beta chain sequences. TCRdb took over this immuneACCESS table, retaining in-frame rearrangements with V and J assigned. Such tables are incomplete; in checked studies, under half of the missing clones stem from an unresolved V gene, and the remainder is unexplained. D and trimming were read from the DNA, whereas the V and J calls and clone size are those reported in that table. Across this sample there are some 60,000 clones, with 95% to 96% seen only once. Approximately 1% of the sample lies in the top ten.

The chain is made from TRBV18 and TRBJ2-5; 7 junctional bases match TRBD1. This receptor was taken from a man between 18 and 35 years old in good health and CMV-seronegative. Sequences were obtained from PBMCs. The CDR3 protein is CASSPGQIKETQYF. The sequenced DNA is TGTGCCAGCTCACCGGGACAGATTAAGGAGACCCAGTACTTC.